This is a list of T cell receptor beta chains from one sample in a study of blood T cell repertoires in COVID-19. Assay used: immunoSEQ multiplex PCR; TCRdb lists only in-frame clones, some missing. There are 260,000 or so clones in the sample; around 82% occur only once, and less than 4% lies in the top ten. Sequences were obtained from PBMCs or T cells enriched from blood (not recorded which). The receptors were gathered from a middle-aged woman who had been exposed to COVID-19. The conserved cysteine and the conserved F or W are not part of the CDR3 here. Each record gives: V gene, CDR3 length, clone size, CDR3 protein. Some rows have no size entry. The others give once, few or many, or a class for an expanded clone.

V: TRBV15
length: 11
size: .
CDR3: ATSRGDRDGYT

V: TRBV7-2
length: 12
size: many
CDR3: ASSQQGSYYEQY

V: TRBV4-1
length: 14
size: many
CDR3: ASSQTYLTSNYGYT

V: TRBV5-1
length: 12
size: .
CDR3: ASSLGYRAGEQF

V: TRBV30
length: 12
size: .
CDR3: AWSFGGESSPLH

V: TRBV4-2
length: 13
size: .
CDR3: ASSQGGEESYEQY

V: TRBV4-1
length: 14
size: .
CDR3: ASSPGVAGTYNEQF

V: TRBV27
length: 13
size: few
CDR3: ASSLDRMSGNTIY

V: TRBV27
length: 12
size: .
CDR3: ASSLGGSYNEQF

V: TRBV6-5
length: 14
size: .
CDR3: ASSYSRTGDSYEQY

V: TRBV13
length: 12
size: .
CDR3: ASSPRPDTGELF

V: TRBV5-1
length: 12
size: .
CDR3: ASSYGTGQETQY

V: TRBV2
length: 10
size: .
CDR3: ATEGQGDEQY

V: TRBV7-9
length: 12
size: few
CDR3: ASSPRGDNEKLF

V: TRBV5-6
length: 12
size: .
CDR3: ASSSTDRLYGYT

V: TRBV7-2
length: 11
size: .
CDR3: ASSRRDRETQY

V: TRBV4-2
length: 13
size: .
CDR3: ASSSQGALYTEAF

V: TRBV9
length: 13
size: .
CDR3: ASSVRQGFPGELF

V: TRBV7-9
length: 13
size: .
CDR3: ASSPAGRGANVLT

V: TRBV2
length: 12
size: .
CDR3: ASSWGGASNEQF

V: TRBV9
length: 14
size: .
CDR3: ASSSPAGGLPGELF

V: TRBV28
length: 13
size: .
CDR3: ASSLWGIGGTEAF

V: TRBV5-1
length: 13
size: .
CDR3: ASSPDRVGTGELF

V: TRBV27
length: 14
size: few
CDR3: ASRAIQGPMNTEAF

V: TRBV19
length: 11
size: .
CDR3: ASSIGQSRGYT

V: TRBV13
length: 15
size: .
CDR3: ASSSRDLYLANSPLH

V: TRBV5-1
length: 13
size: .
CDR3: ASSPFTEPGNTIY

V: TRBV19
length: 13
size: .
CDR3: ASSVPPGQDTEAF

V: TRBV2
length: 12
size: .
CDR3: ASSRGAESYEQY

V: TRBV29-1
length: 11
size: .
CDR3: SVEGLANNEQF

V: TRBV19
length: 14
size: .
CDR3: ASSPRGGANTGELF

V: TRBV13
length: 13
size: .
CDR3: ASSLFSGIQETQY

V: TRBV27
length: 11
size: .
CDR3: ASSVGTDTEAF

V: TRBV11-1
length: 13
size: few
CDR3: ASSVAGLSYNEQF

V: TRBV25-1
length: 12
size: .
CDR3: ASGGTGFYTEAF

V: TRBV18
length: 15
size: .
CDR3: ASSPPGTGVDLGGYT

V: TRBV7-8
length: 13
size: .
CDR3: ASSLGVGSRYEQY

V: TRBV5-4
length: 13
size: .
CDR3: ASSSRDSLNTEAF

V: TRBV5-1
length: 12
size: .
CDR3: ASSFQRGYNEQF

V: TRBV19
length: 12
size: .
CDR3: ASRTGQLNTEAF

V: TRBV27
length: 13
size: few
CDR3: ASSPDRGNNQPQH

V: TRBV7-2
length: 13
size: .
CDR3: ASSTQTGIHTEAF

V: TRBV20-1
length: 8
size: .
CDR3: SAAPNTQY

V: TRBV7-2
length: 11
size: .
CDR3: ASSPWATDTQY

V: TRBV19
length: 12
size: .
CDR3: ASSTDRATGELF

V: TRBV7-8
length: 10
size: .
CDR3: ASSPVLNEQF

V: TRBV2
length: 15
size: .
CDR3: ASSLGRTVASGNTIY

V: TRBV28
length: 12
size: .
CDR3: ASSFQGGDYGYT

V: TRBV18
length: 15
size: .
CDR3: ASSPSAGLNSNTEAF

V: TRBV15
length: 11
size: .
CDR3: ASGSGGAYTQY

V: TRBV7-2
length: 14
size: .
CDR3: ASSRLPGSGANVLT

V: TRBV2
length: 14
size: .
CDR3: ASSSFLAGATGELF

V: TRBV28
length: 12
size: .
CDR3: ASSSAGQGAQQF

V: TRBV5-6
length: 12
size: .
CDR3: ASSQSFSDEKLF

V: TRBV5-6
length: 11
size: .
CDR3: ASSWDRDEKLF

V: TRBV2
length: 12
size: .
CDR3: ASDRDRTQGGYT

V: TRBV18
length: 11
size: .
CDR3: ASSPLVYTEAF